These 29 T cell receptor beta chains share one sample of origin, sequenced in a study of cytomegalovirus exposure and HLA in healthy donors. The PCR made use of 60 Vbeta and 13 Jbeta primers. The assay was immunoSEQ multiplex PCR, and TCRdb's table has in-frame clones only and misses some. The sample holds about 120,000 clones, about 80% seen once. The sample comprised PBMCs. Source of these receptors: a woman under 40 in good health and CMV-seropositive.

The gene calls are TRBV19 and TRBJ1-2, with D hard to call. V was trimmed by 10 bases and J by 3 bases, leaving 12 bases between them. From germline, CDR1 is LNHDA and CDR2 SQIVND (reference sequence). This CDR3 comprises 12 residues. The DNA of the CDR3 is TGTGCCACTGAGGGATTTTACTATGGCTACACCTTC. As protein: CATEGFYYGYTF.

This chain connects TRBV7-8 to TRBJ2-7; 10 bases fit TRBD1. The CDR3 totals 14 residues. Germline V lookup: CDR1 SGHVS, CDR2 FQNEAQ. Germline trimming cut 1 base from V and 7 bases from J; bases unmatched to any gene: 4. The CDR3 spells CASSLDGQGGEQYF. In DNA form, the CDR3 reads TGTGCCAGCAGCTTAGACGGACAGGGGGGGGAGCAGTACTTC.

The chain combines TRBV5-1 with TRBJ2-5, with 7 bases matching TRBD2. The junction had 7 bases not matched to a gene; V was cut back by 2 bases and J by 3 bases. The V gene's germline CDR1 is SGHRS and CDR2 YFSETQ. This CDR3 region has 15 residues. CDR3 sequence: CASSFLLAGEETQYF. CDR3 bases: TGCGCCAGCAGCTTCCTACTGGCGGGGGAAGAGACCCAGTACTTC.

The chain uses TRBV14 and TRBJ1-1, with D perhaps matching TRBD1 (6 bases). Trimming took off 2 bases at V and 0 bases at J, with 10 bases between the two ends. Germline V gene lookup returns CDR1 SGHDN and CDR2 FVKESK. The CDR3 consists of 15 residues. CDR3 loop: CASSQQGWVNTEAFF. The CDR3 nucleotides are TGTGCCAGCAGCCAACAGGGGTGGGTGAACACTGAAGCTTTCTTT.

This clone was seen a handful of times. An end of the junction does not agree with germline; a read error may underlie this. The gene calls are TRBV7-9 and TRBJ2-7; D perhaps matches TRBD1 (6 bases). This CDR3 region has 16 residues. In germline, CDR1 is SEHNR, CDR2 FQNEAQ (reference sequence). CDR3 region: CSSSLSKGHVSYEQYF. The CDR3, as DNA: TGTTCCAGCAGCTTATCAAAGGGACACGTCTCCTACGAGCAGTACTTC.

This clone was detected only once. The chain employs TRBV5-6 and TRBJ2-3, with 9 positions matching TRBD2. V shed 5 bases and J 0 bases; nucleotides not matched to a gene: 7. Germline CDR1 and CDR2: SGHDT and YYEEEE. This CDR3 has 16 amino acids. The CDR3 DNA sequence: TGTGCCAGCAGAGATAGCGGGGGCCGTAGCACAGATACGCAGTATTTT. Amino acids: CASRDSGGRSTDTQYF.

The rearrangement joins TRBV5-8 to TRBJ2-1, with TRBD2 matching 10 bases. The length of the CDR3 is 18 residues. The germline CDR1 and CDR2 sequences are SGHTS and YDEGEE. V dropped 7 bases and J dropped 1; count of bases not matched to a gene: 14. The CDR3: CASAQPKGLASSYNEQFF. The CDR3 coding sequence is TGTGCCAGCGCCCAACCGAAGGGACTAGCGAGTTCCTACAATGAGCAGTTCTTC. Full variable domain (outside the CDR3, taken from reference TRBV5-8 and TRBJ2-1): EAGVTQSPTHLIKTRGQQATLRCSPISGHTSVYWYQQALGLGLQFLLWYDEGEERNRGNFPPRFSGRQFPNYSSELNVNALELEDSALYLCASAQPKGLASSYNEQFFGPGTRLTVL.

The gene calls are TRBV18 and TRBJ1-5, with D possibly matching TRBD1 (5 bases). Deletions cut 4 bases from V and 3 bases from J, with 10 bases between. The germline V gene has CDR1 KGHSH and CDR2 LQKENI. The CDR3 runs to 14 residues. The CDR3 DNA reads TGTGCCAGCTCACAAGGGGATTTCAATCAGCCCCAGCATTTT. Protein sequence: CASSQGDFNQPQHF.

DNA of the CDR3: TGTGCCAGCAGCTTAAGGGGACAGGGATACTATGGCTACACCTTC. Its protein is CASSLRGQGYYGYTF. The chain recombines TRBV11-1 with TRBJ1-2; 9 bases line up with TRBD1. The J segment lost 3 bases and the V segment lost 2 bases, leaving 4 bases of the junction unmatched. The CDR3 is 15 residues long. The germline V gene has CDR1 SGHAT and CDR2 FQDESV (reference sequence).

Here the CDR3 reads CASSWGSGTYEQFF. The CDR3 coding sequence is TGTGCCAGCAGCTGGGGATCAGGGACATATGAGCAGTTCTTC. The rearrangement links TRBV5-6 to TRBJ2-1, with a tentative D call TRBD1 (6 bases). The CDR3 contains 14 residues. V was clipped by 3 bases and J by 8 bases, with 15 bases between them. Germline V gene lookup returns CDR1 SGHDT and CDR2 YYEEEE.

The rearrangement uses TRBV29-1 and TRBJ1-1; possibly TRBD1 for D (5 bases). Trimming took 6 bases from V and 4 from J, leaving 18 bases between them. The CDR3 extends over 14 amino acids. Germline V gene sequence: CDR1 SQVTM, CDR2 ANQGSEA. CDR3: CSVAQRGRITEAFF. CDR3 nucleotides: TGCAGCGTGGCCCAGCGGGGGAGGATCACTGAAGCTTTCTTT.

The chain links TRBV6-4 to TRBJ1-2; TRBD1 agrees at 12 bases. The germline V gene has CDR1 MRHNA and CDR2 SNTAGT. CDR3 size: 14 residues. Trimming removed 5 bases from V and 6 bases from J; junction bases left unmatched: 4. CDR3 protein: CASSPGTGGDGYTF. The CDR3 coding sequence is TGTGCCAGCAGTCCCGGGACAGGGGGCGATGGCTACACCTTC.

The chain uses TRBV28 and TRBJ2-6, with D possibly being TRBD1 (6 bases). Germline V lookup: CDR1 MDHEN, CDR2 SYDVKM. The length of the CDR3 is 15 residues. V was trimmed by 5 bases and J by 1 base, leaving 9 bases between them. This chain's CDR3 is CASSPGVSGANVLTF. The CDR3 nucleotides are TGTGCCAGCAGTCCAGGGGTATCTGGGGCCAACGTCCTGACTTTC.

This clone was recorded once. CDR3 amino acids: CASSQDKREQNTEAFF. In DNA, the CDR3 is TGTGCCAGCAGCCAAGATAAGAGGGAACAAAACACTGAAGCTTTCTTT. The rearrangement uses TRBV4-2 and TRBJ1-1; D unresolved. CDR1 LGHNA and CDR2 YNFKEQ come from the germline V gene. V dropped 0 bases and J dropped 2 bases, with 13 bases sitting between them. The CDR3 extends over 16 amino acids.

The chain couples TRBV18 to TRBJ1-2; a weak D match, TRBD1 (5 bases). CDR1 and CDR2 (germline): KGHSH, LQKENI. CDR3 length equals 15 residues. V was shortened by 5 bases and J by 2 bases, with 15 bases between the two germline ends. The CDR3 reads CASSSDTRTNYGYTF. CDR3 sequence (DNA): TGTGCCAGCTCATCGGACACGCGAACGAACTATGGCTACACCTTC. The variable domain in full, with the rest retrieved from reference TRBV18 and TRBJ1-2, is NAGVMQNPRHLVRRRGQEARLRCSPMKGHSHVYWYRQLPEEGLKFMVYLQKENIIDESGMPKERFSAEFPKEGPSILRIQQVVRGDSAAYFCASSSDTRTNYGYTFGSGTRLTVV.

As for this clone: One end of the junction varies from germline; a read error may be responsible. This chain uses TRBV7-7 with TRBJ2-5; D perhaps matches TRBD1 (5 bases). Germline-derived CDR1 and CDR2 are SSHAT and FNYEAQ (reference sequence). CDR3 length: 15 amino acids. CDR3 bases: TGTGCTAGCAGCTTAGGGTCAGGGTTCCAAGAGACCCAGTACTTC. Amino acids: CASSLGSGFQETQYF.

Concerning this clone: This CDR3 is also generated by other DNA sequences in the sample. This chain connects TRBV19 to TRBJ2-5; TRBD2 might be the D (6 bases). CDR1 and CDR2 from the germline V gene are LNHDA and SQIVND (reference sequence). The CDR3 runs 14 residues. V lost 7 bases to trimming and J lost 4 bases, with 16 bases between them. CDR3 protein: CASKGLAIGETQYF. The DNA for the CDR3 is TGTGCCAGTAAAGGGCTAGCGATCGGAGAGACCCAGTACTTC.

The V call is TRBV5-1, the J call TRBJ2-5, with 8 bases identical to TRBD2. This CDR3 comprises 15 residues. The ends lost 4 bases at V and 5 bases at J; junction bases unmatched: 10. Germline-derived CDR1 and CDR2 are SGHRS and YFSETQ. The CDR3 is CASSAPGTRGETQYF. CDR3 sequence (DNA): TGCGCCAGCAGCGCACCCGGGACTAGGGGCGAGACCCAGTACTTC.

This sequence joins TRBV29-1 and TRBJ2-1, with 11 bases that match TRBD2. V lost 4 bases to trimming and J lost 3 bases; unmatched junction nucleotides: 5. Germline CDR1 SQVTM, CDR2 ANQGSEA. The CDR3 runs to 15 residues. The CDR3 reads CSVAHGTSGYNEQFF. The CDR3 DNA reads TGCAGCGTTGCCCATGGGACTAGCGGCTACAATGAGCAGTTCTTC.

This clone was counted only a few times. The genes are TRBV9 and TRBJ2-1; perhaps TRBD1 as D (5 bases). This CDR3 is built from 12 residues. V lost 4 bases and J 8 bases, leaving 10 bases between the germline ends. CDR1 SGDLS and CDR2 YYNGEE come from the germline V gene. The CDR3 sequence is CASSPSRDEQFF. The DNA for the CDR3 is TGTGCCAGCAGCCCCTCCAGGGATGAGCAGTTCTTC.

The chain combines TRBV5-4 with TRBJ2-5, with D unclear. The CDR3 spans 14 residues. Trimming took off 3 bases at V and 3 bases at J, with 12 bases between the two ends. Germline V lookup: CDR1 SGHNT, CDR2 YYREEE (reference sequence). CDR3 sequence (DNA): TGTGCCAGCAGCTCGCGGTCCTGGAAAGAGACCCAGTACTTC. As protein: CASSSRSWKETQYF.

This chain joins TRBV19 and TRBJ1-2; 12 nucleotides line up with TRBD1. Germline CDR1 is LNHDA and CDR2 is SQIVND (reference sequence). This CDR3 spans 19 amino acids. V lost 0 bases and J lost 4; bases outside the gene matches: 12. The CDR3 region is CASSIEKTTGTGGGYGYTF. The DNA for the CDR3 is TGTGCCAGTAGTATAGAGAAAACCACCGGGACAGGGGGCGGCTATGGCTACACCTTC.

The CDR3 loop is CASRADRGRFDEQFF. The CDR3 region has the DNA TGCGCCAGCAGGGCCGACAGGGGGCGGTTCGATGAGCAGTTCTTC. The chain recombines TRBV5-1 with TRBJ2-1; 10 nucleotides align to TRBD1. Germline lookup yields CDR1 SGHRS and CDR2 YFSETQ. The length of the CDR3 is 15 residues. J gave up 8 bases and V 5 bases, and 10 bases lay outside the gene matches.

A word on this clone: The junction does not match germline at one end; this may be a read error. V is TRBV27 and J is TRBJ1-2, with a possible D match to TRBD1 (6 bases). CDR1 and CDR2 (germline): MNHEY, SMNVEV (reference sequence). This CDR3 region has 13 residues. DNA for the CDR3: TGTGCCAGCAGTTACGGGGACAACTTTGGCTACACCTTC. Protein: CASSYGDNFGYTF.

CDR3 nucleotides: TGTGCCAGCTCACCACCGGGCAGGCGCCTTGGCTACAATGAGCAGTTCTTC. Translating gives CASSPPGRRLGYNEQFF. The V gene is TRBV18, the J gene TRBJ2-1; D call uncertain. The germline V gene encodes CDR1 KGHSH and CDR2 LQKENI. Trimming shortened V by 0 bases and J by 3 bases, and 15 bases separated the two germline ends. This CDR3 is 17 amino acids long.

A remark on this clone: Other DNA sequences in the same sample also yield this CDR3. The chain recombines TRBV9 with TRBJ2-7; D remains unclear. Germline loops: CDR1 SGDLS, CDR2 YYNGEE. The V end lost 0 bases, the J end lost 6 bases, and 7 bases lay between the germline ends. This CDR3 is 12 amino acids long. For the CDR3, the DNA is TGTGCCAGCAGCGTAGGGCAGTCCGAGCAGTACTTC. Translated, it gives CASSVGQSEQYF.

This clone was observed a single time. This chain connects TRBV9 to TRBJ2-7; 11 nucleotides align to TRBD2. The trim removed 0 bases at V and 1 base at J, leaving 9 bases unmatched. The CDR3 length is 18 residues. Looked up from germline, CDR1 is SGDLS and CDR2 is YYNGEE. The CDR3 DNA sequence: TGTGCCAGCAGCGTAGTAGGGTCTAGCGGGGGGATTTCCTACGAGCAGTACTTC. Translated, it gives CASSVVGSSGGISYEQYF.

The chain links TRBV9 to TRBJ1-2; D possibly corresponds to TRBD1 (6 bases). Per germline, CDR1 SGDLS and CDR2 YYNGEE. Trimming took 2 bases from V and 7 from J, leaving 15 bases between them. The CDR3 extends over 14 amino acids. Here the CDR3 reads CASSVEQGRGGYTF. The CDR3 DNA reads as TGTGCCAGCAGCGTCGAACAGGGAAGGGGTGGCTACACCTTC. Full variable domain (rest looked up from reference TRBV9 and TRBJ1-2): DSGVTQTPKHLITATGQRVTLRCSPRSGDLSVYWYQQSLDQGLQFLIQYYNGEERAKGNILERFSAQQFPDLHSELNLSSLELGDSALYFCASSVEQGRGGYTFGSGTRLTVV.

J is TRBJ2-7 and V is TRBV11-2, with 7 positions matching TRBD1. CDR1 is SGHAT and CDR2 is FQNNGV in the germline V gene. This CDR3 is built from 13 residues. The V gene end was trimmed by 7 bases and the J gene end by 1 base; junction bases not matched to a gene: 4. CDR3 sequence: CASTGDSSYEQYF. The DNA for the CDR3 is TGTGCCAGCACCGGGGACAGTTCCTACGAGCAGTACTTC.